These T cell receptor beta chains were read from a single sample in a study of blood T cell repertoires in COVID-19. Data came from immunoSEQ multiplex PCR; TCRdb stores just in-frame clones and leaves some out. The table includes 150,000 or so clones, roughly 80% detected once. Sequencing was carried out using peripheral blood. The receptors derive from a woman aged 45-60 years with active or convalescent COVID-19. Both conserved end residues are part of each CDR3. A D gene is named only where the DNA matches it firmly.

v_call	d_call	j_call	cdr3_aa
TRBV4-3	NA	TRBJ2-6	CASSREKESSGANVLTF
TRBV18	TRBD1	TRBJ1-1	CASSPRLTGGGREAFF
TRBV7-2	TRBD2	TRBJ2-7	CASSLGTSGASYEQYF
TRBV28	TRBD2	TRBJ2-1	CASSLTSGLYNEQFF
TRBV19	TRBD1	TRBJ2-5	CASSRTGEEETQYF
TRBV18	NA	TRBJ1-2	CASSPAGREADGYTF
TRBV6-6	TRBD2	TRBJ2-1	CASSPGTSGMAQFF
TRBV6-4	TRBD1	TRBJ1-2	CASSVDRGSGGYTF
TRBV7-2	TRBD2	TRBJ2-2	CASSPTRLAANTGELFF
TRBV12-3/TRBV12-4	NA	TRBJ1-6	CASSLQGDSPLHF
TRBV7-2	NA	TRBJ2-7	CASSLEGGYYEQYF
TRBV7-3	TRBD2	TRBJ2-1	CASSPRASGYNEQFF
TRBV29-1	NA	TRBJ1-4	CSCRHGGNEKLFF
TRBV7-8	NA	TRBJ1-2	CASSLAGASYGYTF
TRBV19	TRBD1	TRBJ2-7	CASSIKDRGYYEQYF
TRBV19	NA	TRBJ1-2	CASSIAWGRQVNYGYTF
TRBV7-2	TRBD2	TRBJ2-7	CASSRMIQTSGSREQYF
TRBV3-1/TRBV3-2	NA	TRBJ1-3	CASSRQGTGNTIYF